This TCR beta chain was obtained from a study of OX40 agonist ivuxolimab in advanced cancers. At the level of the study: Patients undergoing dose escalation presented with hepatocellular carcinoma, melanoma, renal cell or head and neck cancer.

Germline CDR1 is MNHEY and CDR2 is SVGAGI. The CDR3 extends over 16 amino acids. The V segment lost 0 bases and the J segment 4 bases; nucleotides outside the gene matches: 9. This clone was picked up one time. Sequencing was performed with immunoSEQ multiplex PCR; in TCRdb, only in-frame clones are kept and a portion is missing. This table has about 58,000 clones, under 90% appearing once. The sample consisted of CD4+ or CD8+ T cells sorted from blood, taken in a trial of the OX40 agonist ivuxolimab. The clonotype comes from an adult with an advanced solid tumor such as melanoma, head and neck, liver or kidney cancer. The chain links TRBV6-5 to TRBJ2-7, with 7 bases identical to TRBD1. The DNA of the CDR3 is TGTGCCAGCAGTTACTCAGGCAGGGGGTCAAGTTACGAGCAGTACTTC. Amino acid sequence: CASSYSGRGSSYEQYF.